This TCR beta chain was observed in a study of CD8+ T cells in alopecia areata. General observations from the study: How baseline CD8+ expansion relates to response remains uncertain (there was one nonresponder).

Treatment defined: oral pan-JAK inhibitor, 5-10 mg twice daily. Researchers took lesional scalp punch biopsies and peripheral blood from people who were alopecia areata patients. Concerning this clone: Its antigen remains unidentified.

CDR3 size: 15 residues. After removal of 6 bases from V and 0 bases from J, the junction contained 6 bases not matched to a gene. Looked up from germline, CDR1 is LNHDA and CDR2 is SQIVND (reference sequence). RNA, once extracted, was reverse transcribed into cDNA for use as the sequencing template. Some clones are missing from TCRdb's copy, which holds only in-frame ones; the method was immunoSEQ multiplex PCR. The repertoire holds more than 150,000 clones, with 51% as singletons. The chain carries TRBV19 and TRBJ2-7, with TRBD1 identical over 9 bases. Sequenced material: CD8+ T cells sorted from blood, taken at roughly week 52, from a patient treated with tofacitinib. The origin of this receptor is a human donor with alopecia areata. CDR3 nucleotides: TGTGCCAGTAGGTTGGTGGACAGGGGCTCCTACGAGCAGTACTTC. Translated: CASRLVDRGSYEQYF.